This TCR beta chain was captured by sequencing in a study of CD8 T cells in ankylosing spondylitis. The CDR3 sequence is 11 residues long. Trimming removed 1 base at V and 11 bases at J, with 8 bases between. Using its own MiXCR run on the 5' RACE reads, TCRdb lists one record per CDR3 protein. The table includes a few hundred thousand distinct CDR3 sequences, 18% detected once. The gene calls are TRBV12-3 or TRBV12-4 and TRBJ1-1, with D possibly being TRBD1 (5 bases). This clonotype was obtained from a male donor with ankylosing spondylitis or in good health (not recorded which). Sequenced input: blood, either unsorted or a sorted T cell fraction (not recorded which). The DNA of the CDR3 is TGTGCCAGCAGTTTAGTGGGGGGGGCTTTCTTT. Translation: CASSLVGGAFF.